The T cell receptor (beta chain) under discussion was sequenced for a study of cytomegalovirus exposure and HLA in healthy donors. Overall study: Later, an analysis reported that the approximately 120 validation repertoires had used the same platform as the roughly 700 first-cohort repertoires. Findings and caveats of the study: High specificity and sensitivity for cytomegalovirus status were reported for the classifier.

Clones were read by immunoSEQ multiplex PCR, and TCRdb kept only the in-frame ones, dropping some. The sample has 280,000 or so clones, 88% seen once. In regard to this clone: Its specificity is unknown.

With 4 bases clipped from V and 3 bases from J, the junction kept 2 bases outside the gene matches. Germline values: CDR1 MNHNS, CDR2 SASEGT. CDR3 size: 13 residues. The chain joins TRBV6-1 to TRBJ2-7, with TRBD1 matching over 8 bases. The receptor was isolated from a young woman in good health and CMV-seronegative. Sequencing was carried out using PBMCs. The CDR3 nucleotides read TGTGCCAGCAGTGTAACAGGGGGCTACGAGCAGTACTTC. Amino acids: CASSVTGGYEQYF.